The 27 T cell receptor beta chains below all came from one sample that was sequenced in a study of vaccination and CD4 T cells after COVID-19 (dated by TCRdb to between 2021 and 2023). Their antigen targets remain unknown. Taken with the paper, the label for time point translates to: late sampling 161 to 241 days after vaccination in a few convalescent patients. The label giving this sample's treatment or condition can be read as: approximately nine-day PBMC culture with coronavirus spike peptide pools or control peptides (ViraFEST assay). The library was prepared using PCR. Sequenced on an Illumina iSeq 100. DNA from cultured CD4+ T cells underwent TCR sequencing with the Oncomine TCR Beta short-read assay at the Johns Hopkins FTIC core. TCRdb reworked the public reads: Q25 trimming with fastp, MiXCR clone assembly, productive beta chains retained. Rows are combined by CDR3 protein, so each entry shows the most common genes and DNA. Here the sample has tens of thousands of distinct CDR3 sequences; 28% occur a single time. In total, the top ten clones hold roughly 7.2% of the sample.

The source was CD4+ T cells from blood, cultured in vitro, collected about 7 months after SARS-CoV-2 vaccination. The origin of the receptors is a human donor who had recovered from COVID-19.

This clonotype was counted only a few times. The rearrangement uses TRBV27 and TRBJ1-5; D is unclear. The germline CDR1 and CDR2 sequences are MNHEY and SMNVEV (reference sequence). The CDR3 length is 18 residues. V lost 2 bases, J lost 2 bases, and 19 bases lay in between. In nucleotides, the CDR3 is TGTGCCAGCAGTTTAAGGGTGTCCCCGGGTATGCGCAATCAGCCCCAGCATTTT. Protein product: CASSLRVSPGMRNQPQHF.

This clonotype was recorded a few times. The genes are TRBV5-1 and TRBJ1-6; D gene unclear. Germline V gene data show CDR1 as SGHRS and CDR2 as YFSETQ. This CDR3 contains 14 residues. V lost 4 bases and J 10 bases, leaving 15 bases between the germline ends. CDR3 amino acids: CASSRPGDGSPLHF. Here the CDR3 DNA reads TGCGCCAGCAGCCGACCAGGTGATGGGTCACCCCTCCACTTT.

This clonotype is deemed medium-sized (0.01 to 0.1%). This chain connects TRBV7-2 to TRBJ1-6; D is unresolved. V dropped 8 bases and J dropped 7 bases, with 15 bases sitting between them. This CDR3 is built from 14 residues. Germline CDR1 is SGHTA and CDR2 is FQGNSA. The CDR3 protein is CASVQVPTNSPLHF. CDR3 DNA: TGTGCCAGCGTTCAGGTACCTACGAATTCACCCCTCCACTTT.

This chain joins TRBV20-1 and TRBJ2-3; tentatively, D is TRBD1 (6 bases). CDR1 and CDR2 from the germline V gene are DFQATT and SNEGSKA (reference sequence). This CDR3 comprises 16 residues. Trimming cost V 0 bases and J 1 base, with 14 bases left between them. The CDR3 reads CSARDPQGQGTDTQYF. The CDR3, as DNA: TGCAGTGCTAGAGATCCCCAGGGACAAGGCACAGATACGCAGTATTTT.

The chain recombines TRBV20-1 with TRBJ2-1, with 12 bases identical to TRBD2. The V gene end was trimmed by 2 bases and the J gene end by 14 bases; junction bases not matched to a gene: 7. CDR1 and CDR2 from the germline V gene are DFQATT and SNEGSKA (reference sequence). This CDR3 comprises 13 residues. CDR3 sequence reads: CSARLAGGPGEFF. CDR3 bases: TGCAGTGCTAGACTAGCGGGAGGGCCCGGGGAGTTCTTC.

CDR3 amino acids: CASSLRDRGRGDTQYF. CDR3 DNA sequence: TGTGCCAGCAGCTTAAGGGACAGGGGAAGGGGCGATACGCAGTATTTT. V is TRBV7-8 and J is TRBJ2-3, with 10 bases identical to TRBD1. Germline V gene data show CDR1 as SGHVS and CDR2 as FQNEAQ. The CDR3 runs to 16 residues. With 2 bases clipped from V and 6 bases from J, the junction kept 8 bases outside the gene matches.

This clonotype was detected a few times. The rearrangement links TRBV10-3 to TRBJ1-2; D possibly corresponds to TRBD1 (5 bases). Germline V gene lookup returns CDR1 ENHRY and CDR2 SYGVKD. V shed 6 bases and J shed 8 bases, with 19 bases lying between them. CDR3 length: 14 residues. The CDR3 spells CAIRPSDTQGGYTF. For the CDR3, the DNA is TGTGCCATCAGACCCAGCGACACCCAGGGAGGCTACACCTTC.

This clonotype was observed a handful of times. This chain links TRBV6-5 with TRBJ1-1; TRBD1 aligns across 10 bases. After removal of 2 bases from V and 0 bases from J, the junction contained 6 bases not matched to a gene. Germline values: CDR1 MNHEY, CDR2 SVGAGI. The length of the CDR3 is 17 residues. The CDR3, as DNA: TGTGCCAGCAGTTACCGACCGGGACAGGGGCTGAACACTGAAGCTTTCTTT. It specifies CASSYRPGQGLNTEAFF.

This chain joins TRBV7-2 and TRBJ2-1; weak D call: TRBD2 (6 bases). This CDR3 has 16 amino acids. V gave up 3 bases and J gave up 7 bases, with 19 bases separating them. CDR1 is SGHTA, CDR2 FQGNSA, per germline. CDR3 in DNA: TGTGCCAGCAGCTTGGGCGTTAGGAGGGCGAGGAATGAGCAGTTCTTC. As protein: CASSLGVRRARNEQFF.

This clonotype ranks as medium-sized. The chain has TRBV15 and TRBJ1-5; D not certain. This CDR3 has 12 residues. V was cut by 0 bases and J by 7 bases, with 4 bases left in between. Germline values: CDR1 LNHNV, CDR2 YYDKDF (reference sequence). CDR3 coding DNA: TGTGCCACCAGCAGAGATACCCAGCCCCAGCATTTT. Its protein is CATSRDTQPQHF.

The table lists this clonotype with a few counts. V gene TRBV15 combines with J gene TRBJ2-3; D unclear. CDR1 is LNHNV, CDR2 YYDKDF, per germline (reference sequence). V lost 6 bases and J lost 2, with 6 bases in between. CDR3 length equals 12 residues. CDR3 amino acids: CATSRLTDTQYF. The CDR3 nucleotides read TGTGCCACCAGTCGACTCACAGATACGCAGTATTTT. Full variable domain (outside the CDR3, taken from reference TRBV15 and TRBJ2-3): DAMVIQNPRYQVTQFGKPVTLSCSQTLNHNVMYWYQQKSSQAPKLLFHYYDKDFNNEADTPDNFQSRRPNTSFCFLDIRSPGLGDTAMYLCATSRLTDTQYFGPGTRLTVL.

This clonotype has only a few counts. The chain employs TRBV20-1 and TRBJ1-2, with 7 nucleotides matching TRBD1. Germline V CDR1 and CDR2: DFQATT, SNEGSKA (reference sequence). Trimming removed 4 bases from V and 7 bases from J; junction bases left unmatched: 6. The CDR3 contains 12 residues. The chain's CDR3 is CSATRQGRGYTF. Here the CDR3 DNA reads TGCAGTGCTACGCGACAGGGCCGTGGCTACACCTTC.

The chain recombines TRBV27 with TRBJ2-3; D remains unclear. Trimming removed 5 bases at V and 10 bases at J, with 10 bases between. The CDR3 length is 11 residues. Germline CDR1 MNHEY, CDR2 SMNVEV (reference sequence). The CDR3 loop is CASSEASAQYF. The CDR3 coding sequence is TGTGCCAGCAGTGAGGCGTCAGCGCAGTATTTT.

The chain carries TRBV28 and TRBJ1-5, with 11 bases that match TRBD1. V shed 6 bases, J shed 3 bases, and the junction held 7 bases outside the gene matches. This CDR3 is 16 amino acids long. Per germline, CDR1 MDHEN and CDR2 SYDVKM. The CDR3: CASRSDRGPLNQPQHF. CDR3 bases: TGTGCCAGCAGGTCGGACAGGGGGCCGCTCAATCAGCCCCAGCATTTT.

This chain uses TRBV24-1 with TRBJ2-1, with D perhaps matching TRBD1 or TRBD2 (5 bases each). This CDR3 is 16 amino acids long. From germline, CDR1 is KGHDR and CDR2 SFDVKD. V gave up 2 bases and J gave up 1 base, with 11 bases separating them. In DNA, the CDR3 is TGTGCCACCAGTGATTCTGGGGGATCGTCCTACAATGAGCAGTTCTTC. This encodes CATSDSGGSSYNEQFF.

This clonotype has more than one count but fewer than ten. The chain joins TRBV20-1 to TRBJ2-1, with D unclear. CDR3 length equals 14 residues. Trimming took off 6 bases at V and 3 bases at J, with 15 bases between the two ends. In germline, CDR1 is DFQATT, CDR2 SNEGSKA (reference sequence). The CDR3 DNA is TGCAGTGCCCCACTCACTACTAACTACAATGAGCAGTTCTTC. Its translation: CSAPLTTNYNEQFF.

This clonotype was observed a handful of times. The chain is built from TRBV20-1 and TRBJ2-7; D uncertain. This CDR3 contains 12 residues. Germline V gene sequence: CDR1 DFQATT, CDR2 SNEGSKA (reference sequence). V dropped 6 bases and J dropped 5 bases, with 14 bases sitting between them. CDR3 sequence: CSAGPAGDEQYF. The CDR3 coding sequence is TGCAGTGCAGGGCCCGCCGGAGACGAGCAGTACTTC.

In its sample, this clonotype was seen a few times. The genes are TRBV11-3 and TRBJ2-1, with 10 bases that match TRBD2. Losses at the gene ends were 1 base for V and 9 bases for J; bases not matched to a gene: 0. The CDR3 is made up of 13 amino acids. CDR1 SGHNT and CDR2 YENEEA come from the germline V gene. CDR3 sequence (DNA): TGTGCCAGCAGCTTAGGACTAGCGGGTGAGCAGTTCTTC. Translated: CASSLGLAGEQFF.

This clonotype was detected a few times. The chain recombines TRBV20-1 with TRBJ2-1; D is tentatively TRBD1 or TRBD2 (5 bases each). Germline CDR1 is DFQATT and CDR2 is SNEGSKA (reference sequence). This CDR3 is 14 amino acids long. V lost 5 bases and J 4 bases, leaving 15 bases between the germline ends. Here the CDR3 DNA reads TGCAGTGCTGCGATGGTGGGGGAGTACAATGAGCAGTTCTTC. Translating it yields CSAAMVGEYNEQFF.

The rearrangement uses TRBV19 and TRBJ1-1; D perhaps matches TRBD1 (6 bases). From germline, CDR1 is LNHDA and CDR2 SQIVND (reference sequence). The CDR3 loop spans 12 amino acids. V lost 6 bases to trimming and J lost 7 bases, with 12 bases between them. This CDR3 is CASRGDRREAFF. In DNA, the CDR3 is TGTGCCAGTAGAGGAGACAGGCGTGAAGCTTTCTTT.

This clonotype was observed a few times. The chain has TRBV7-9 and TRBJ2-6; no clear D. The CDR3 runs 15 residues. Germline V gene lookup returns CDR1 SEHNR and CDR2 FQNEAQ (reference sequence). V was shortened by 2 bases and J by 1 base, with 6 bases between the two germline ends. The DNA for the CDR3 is TGTGCCAGCAGCTTATCAGCGTCTGGGGCCAACGTCCTGACTTTC. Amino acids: CASSLSASGANVLTF.

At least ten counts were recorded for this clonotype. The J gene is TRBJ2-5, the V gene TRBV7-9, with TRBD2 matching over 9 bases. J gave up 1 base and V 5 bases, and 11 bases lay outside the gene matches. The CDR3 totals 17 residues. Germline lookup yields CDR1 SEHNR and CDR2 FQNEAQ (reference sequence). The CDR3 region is CASSHSTSGTIQETQYF. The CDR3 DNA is TGTGCCAGCAGCCACTCGACTAGCGGAACGATCCAAGAGACCCAGTACTTC.

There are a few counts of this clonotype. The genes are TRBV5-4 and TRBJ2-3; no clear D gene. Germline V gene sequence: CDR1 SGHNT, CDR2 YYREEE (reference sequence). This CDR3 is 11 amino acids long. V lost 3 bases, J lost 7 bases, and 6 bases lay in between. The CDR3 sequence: CASSYSNTQYF. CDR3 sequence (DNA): TGTGCCAGCAGCTACTCGAATACGCAGTATTTT.

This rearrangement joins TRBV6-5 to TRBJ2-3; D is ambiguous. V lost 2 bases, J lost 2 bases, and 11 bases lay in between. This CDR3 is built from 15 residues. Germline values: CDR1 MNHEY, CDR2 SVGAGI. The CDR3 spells CASSYGVLDTDTQYF. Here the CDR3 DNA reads TGTGCCAGCAGTTACGGGGTGTTGGACACAGATACGCAGTATTTT.

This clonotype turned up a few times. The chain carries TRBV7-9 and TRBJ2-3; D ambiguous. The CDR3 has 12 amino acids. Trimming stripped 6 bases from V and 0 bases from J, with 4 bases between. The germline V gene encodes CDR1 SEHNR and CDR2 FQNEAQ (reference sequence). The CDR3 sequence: CASRESTDTQYF. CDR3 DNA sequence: TGTGCCAGCAGGGAAAGCACAGATACGCAGTATTTT.

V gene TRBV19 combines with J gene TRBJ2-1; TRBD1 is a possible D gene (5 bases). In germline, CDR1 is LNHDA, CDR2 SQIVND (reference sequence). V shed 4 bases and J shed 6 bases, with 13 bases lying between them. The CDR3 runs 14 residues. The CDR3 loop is CASSTRRQFNEQFF. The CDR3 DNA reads TGTGCCAGTAGTACCCGACGACAGTTCAATGAGCAGTTCTTC.

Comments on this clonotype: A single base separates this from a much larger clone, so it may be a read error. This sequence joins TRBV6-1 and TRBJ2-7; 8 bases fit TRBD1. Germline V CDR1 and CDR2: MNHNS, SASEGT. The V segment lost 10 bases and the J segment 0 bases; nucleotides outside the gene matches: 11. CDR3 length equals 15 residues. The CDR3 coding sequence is TGTGCCAACACCCCGGGACAGGCGAGCTCCTACGAGCAGTACTTC. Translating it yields CANTPGQASSYEQYF.